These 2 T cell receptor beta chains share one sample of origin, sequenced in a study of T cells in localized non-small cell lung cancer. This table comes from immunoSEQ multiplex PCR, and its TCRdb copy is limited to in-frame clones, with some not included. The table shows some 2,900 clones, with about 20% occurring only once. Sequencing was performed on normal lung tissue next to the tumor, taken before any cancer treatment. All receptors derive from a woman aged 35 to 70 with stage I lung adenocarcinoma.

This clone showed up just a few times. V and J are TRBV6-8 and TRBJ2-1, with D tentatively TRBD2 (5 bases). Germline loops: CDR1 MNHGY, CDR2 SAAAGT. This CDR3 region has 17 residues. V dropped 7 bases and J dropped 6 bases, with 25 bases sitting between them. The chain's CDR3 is CASTTPRAVKSPNEQFF. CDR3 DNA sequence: TGTGCCAGCACCACCCCGAGGGCGGTTAAGTCCCCCAATGAGCAGTTCTTC.

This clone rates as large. CDR3 amino acids: CASSVTGTATEAFF. CDR3 nucleotide sequence: TGTGCCAGCAGCGTCACCGGGACGGCGACTGAAGCTTTCTTT. The chain links TRBV9 to TRBJ1-1; maybe TRBD1 (5 bases). Deletions cut 2 bases from V and 5 bases from J, with 13 bases between. CDR1 is SGDLS, CDR2 YYNGEE, per germline. This CDR3 has 14 amino acids.